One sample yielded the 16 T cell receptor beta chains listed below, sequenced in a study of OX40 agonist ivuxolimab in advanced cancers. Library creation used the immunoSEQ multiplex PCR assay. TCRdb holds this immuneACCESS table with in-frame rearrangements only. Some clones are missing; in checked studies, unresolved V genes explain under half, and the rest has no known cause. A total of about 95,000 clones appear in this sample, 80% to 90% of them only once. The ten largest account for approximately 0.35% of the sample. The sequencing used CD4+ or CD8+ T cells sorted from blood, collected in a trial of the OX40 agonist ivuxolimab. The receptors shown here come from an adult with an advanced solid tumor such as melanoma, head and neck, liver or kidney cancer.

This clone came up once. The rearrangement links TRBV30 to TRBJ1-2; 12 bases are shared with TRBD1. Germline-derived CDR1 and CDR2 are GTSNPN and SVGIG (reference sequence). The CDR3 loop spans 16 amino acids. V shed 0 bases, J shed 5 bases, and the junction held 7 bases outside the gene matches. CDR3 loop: CAWSVRDRGLGYGYTF. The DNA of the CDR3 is TGTGCCTGGAGTGTTAGGGACAGGGGGCTAGGTTATGGCTACACCTTC.

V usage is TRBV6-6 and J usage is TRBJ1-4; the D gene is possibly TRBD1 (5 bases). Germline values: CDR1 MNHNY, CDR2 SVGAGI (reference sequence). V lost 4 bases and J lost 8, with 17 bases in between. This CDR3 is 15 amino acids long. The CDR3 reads CASSLRTTPAEKLFF. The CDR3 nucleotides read TGTGCCAGCAGTTTAAGGACAACCCCGGCGGAAAAACTGTTTTTT.

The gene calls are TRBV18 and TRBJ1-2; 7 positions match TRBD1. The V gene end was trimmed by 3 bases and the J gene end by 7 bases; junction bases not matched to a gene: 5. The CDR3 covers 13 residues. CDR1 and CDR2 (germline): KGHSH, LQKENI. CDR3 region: CASSPRQGSGYTF. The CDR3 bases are TGTGCCAGCTCACCGCGACAGGGTTCTGGCTACACCTTC.

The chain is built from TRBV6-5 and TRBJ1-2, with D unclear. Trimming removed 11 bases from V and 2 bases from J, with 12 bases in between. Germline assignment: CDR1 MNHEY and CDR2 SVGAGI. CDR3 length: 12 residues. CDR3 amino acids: CASARRNYGYTF. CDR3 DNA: TGTGCCTCCGCTCGCAGAAACTATGGCTACACCTTC.

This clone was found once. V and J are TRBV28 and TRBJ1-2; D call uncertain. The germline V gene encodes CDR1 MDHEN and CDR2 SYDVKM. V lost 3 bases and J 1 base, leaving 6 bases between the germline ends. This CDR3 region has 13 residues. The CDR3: CASSLKHNYGYTF. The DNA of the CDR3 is TGTGCCAGCAGTTTGAAACATAACTATGGCTACACCTTC.

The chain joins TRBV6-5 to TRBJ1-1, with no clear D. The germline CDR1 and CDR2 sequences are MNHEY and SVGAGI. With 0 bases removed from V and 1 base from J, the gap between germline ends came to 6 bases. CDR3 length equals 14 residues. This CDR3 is CASSYSGRNTEAFF. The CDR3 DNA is TGTGCCAGCAGTTACTCTGGCAGGAACACTGAAGCTTTCTTT.

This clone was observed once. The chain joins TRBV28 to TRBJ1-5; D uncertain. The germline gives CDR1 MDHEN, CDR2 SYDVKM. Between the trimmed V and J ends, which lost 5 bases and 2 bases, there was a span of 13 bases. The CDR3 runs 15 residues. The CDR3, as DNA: TGTGCCAGCAGTCTCGGCAGTCGGGGCAATCAGCCCCAGCATTTT. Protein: CASSLGSRGNQPQHF.

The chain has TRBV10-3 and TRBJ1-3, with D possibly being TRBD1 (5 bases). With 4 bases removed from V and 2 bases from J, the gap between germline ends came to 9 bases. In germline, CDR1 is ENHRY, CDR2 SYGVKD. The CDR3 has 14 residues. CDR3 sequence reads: CAISGGGAGNTIYF. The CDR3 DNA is TGTGCCATCAGTGGGGGGGGAGCTGGAAACACCATATATTTT.

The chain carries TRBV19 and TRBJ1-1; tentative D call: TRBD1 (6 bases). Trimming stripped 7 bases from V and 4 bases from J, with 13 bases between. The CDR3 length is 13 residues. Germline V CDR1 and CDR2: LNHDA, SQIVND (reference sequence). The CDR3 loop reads CASTKTGFTEAFF. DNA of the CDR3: TGTGCCAGTACAAAAACAGGGTTCACTGAAGCTTTCTTT.

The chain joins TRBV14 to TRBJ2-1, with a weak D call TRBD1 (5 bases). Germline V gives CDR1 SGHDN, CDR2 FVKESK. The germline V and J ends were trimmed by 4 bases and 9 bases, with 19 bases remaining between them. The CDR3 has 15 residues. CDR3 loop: CASSPLMGLGSEQFF. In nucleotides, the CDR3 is TGTGCCAGCAGCCCCCTAATGGGGCTCGGAAGTGAGCAGTTCTTC.

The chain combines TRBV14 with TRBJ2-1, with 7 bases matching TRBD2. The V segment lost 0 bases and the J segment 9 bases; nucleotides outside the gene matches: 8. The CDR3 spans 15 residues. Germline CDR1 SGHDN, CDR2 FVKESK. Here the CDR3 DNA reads TGTGCCAGCAGCCAAGAGGCCGGGAGGTTTGGTGAGCAGTTCTTC. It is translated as CASSQEAGRFGEQFF. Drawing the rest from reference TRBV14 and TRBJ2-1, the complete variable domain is EAGVTQFPSHSVIEKGQTVTLRCDPISGHDNLYWYRRVMGKEIKFLLHFVKESKQDESGMPNNRFLAERTGGTYSTLKVQPAELEDSGVYFCASSQEAGRFGEQFFGPGTRLTVL.

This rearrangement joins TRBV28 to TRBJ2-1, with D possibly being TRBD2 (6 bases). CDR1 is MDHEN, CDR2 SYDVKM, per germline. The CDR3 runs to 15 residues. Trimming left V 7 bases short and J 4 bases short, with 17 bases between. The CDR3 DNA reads TGTGCCAGCACGGGCGGGAAGGGTTTTTACAATGAGCAGTTCTTC. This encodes CASTGGKGFYNEQFF.

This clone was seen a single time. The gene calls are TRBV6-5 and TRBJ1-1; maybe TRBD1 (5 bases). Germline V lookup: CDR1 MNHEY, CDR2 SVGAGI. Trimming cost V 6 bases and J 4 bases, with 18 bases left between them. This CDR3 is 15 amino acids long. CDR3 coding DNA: TGTGCCAGCAGGACCCCAGGGAAGCGGTCCACTGAAGCTTTCTTT. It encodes CASRTPGKRSTEAFF.

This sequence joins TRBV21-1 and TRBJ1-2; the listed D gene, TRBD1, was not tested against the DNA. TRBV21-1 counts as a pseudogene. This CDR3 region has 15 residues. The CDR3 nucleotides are TGTGCCAGCAGCGAGGGGACAGGTTTGGACTATGGCTACACCTTC. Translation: CASSEGTGLDYGYTF.

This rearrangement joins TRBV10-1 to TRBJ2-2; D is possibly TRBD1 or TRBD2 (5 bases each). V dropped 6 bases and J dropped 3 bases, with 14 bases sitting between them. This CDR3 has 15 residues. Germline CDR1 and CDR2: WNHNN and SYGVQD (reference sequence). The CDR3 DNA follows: TGCGCCAGCAGGGGGGTGCGTAGGGACACCGGGGAGCTGTTTTTT. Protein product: CASRGVRRDTGELFF.

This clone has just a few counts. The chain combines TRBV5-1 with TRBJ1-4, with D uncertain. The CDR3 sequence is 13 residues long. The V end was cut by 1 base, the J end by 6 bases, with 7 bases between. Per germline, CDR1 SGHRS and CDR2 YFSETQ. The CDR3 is CASSLFLDEKLFF. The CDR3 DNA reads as TGCGCCAGCAGCTTGTTCCTGGATGAAAAACTGTTTTTT.